The 11 T cell receptor beta chains below were found in one sample sequenced in a study of blood T cell repertoires in COVID-19. The repertoire was sequenced with immunoSEQ multiplex PCR; TCRdb's copy has only in-frame clones and lacks some. The sample lists 350,000 or so clones; about 89% were seen once. The sequencing input was peripheral blood. The origin of the receptors is a woman between 25 and 40 years old with COVID-19, enrolled during active disease.

The CDR3 protein is CASSQDDRSSYNEQFF. In nucleotides, the CDR3 is TGCGCCAGCAGCCAAGATGACCGGAGCTCCTACAATGAGCAGTTCTTC. The rearrangement joins TRBV4-1 to TRBJ2-1; D ambiguous. This CDR3 is built from 16 residues. Germline V gene sequence: CDR1 MGHRA, CDR2 YSYEKL. The germline V and J ends were trimmed by 0 bases and 0 bases, with 9 bases remaining between them.

This clone occurred once. The chain recombines TRBV5-1 with TRBJ2-3; a possible D gene is TRBD2 (6 bases). CDR3 length equals 15 residues. Germline V gene lookup returns CDR1 SGHRS and CDR2 YFSETQ. Trimming pared 5 bases from V and 0 bases from J, leaving 13 bases between. CDR3 in amino acids: CASSSPGLSTDTQYF. CDR3 bases: TGCGCCAGCAGTTCCCCGGGACTTAGCACAGATACGCAGTATTTT.

V usage is TRBV9 and J usage is TRBJ2-1; 8 bases are shared with TRBD2. J was trimmed by 7 bases and V by 1 base; bases with no gene match: 7. This CDR3 spans 15 amino acids. Germline CDR1 and CDR2: SGDLS and YYNGEE. The CDR3 bases are TGTGCCAGCAGCGTAATGACTAGCGTTCGGAATGAGCAGTTCTTC. Its protein product is CASSVMTSVRNEQFF.

A remark on this clone: The sample carries other DNA sequences with the same CDR3. This sequence joins TRBV30 and TRBJ1-5; TRBD1 matches at 7 bases. Per the germline V gene, CDR1 is GTSNPN and CDR2 is SVGIG (reference sequence). V was clipped by 2 bases and J by 7 bases; unmatched bases: 5. The CDR3 extends over 13 amino acids. The CDR3 reads CAWSRQGGQPQHF. The DNA of the CDR3 is TGTGCCTGGAGTCGACAGGGCGGCCAGCCCCAGCATTTT.

The chain joins TRBV2 to TRBJ2-5; 10 nucleotides line up with TRBD1. Per germline, CDR1 SNHLY and CDR2 FYNNEI. The CDR3 is made up of 16 amino acids. V lost 3 bases to trimming and J lost 7 bases; unmatched junction nucleotides: 11. CDR3 sequence reads: CASSDPRDRGFGTQYF. In nucleotides, the CDR3 is TGTGCCAGCAGTGATCCGCGGGACAGGGGATTCGGGACCCAGTACTTC.

The CDR3 DNA follows: TGTGCCATCAGTGGACAGGGGCAAAGGGGAACCTACGAGCAGTACTTC. Its protein product is CAISGQGQRGTYEQYF. The chain recombines TRBV10-3 with TRBJ2-7, with 8 bases aligning to TRBD1. Looked up from germline, CDR1 is ENHRY and CDR2 is SYGVKD. CDR3 length equals 16 residues. V shed 4 bases, J shed 2 bases, and the junction held 10 bases outside the gene matches.

The chain uses TRBV11-2 and TRBJ1-5; D may be TRBD1 (5 bases). This CDR3 spans 15 amino acids. With 0 bases removed from V and 4 bases from J, the gap between germline ends came to 10 bases. The V gene's germline CDR1 is SGHAT and CDR2 FQNNGV. The CDR3 reads CASSLDGKGNQPQHF. The CDR3 DNA follows: TGTGCCAGCAGCTTAGATGGGAAGGGGAATCAGCCCCAGCATTTT.

V usage is TRBV24-1 and J usage is TRBJ1-5, with 11 bases lining up with TRBD1. The ends lost 5 bases at V and 5 bases at J; junction bases unmatched: 4. Germline values: CDR1 KGHDR, CDR2 SFDVKD. This CDR3 spans 15 amino acids. CDR3 coding DNA: TGTGCCACCAGTGGAGGACAGGGGGCATATCAGCCCCAGCATTTT. This translates into CATSGGQGAYQPQHF.

The chain has TRBV9 and TRBJ1-6, with 9 positions matching TRBD1. The CDR3 is made up of 18 amino acids. The J segment lost 0 bases and the V segment lost 4 bases, leaving 8 bases of the junction unmatched. Germline CDR1 is SGDLS and CDR2 is YYNGEE. Written as DNA, the CDR3 is TGTGCCAGCAGCCTAACCGGGACAGGGAGCTCCTATAATTCACCCCTCCACTTT. Translation: CASSLTGTGSSYNSPLHF.

This chain joins TRBV7-3 and TRBJ1-1, with D tentatively TRBD1 (5 bases). Trimming shortened V by 3 bases and J by 5 bases, and 10 bases separated the two germline ends. In germline, CDR1 is SGHTA, CDR2 FQGTGA. The length of the CDR3 is 13 residues. CDR3 nucleotides: TGTGCCAGCAGCTTTGGGGGGTTGACTGAAGCTTTCTTT. The encoded protein is CASSFGGLTEAFF.

This clone appeared once. This chain connects TRBV7-9 to TRBJ2-2, with unresolved D. Trimming removed 4 bases at V and 3 bases at J, with 3 bases between. This CDR3 has 12 residues. Looked up from germline, CDR1 is SEHNR and CDR2 is FQNEAQ (reference sequence). The CDR3 loop is CASSSYTGELFF. CDR3 nucleotide sequence: TGTGCCAGCAGCTCATACACCGGGGAGCTGTTTTTT. The full variable domain, with the rest looked up from reference TRBV7-9 and TRBJ2-2, is DTGVSQNPRHKITKRGQNVTFRCDPISEHNRLYWYRQTLGQGPEFLTYFQNEAQLEKSRLLSDRFSAERPKGSFSTLEIQRTEQGDSAMYLCASSSYTGELFFGEGSRLTVL.